One sample yielded the 13 T cell receptor beta chains listed below, sequenced in a study of CD8+ T cells in alopecia areata. Treatment noted: oral pan-JAK inhibitor, 5-10 mg twice daily. Extracted RNA was reverse transcribed, and the resulting cDNA served as sequencing template. Only in-frame clones appear in the TCRdb table, and some are missing; sequencing was by immunoSEQ multiplex PCR. The table records about 190,000 clones, roughly 61% of them present only once. The sequenced sample was CD8+ T cells sorted from blood, obtained at week 24, from a patient treated with tofacitinib. Receptors were obtained from a human donor with alopecia areata.

The chain couples TRBV12-5 to TRBJ2-1; 10 nucleotides align to TRBD2. Germline assignment: CDR1 LGHNT and CDR2 FRNRAP. The ends lost 5 bases at V and 2 bases at J; junction bases unmatched: 6. The CDR3 has 16 amino acids. The DNA of the CDR3 is TGTGCTAGTGGTCCAAAGCTAGCGGGGGCCTACAATGAGCAGTTCTTC. It yields the protein CASGPKLAGAYNEQFF.

The V gene is TRBV15, the J gene TRBJ1-2, with TRBD1 identical over 10 bases. Germline V gives CDR1 LNHNV, CDR2 YYDKDF (reference sequence). The V segment lost 1 base and the J segment 6 bases; nucleotides outside the gene matches: 2. The CDR3 runs to 14 residues. This CDR3 is CATSRGGQGDGYTF. CDR3 nucleotides: TGTGCCACCAGCAGAGGAGGACAGGGGGATGGCTACACCTTC.

The V call is TRBV13, the J call TRBJ1-2; possibly TRBD1 for D (5 bases). The CDR3 extends over 17 amino acids. Germline V gene sequence: CDR1 PRHDT, CDR2 FYEKMQ (reference sequence). V was clipped by 0 bases and J by 3 bases, with 17 bases between them. CDR3 residues: CASSLGTENVGDYGYTF. CDR3 coding DNA: TGTGCCAGCAGCTTAGGGACAGAAAATGTGGGAGACTATGGCTACACCTTC.

This chain uses TRBV19 with TRBJ1-1; perhaps TRBD1 as D (6 bases). Germline lookup yields CDR1 LNHDA and CDR2 SQIVND (reference sequence). The CDR3 length is 15 residues. V lost 0 bases and J lost 4, with 12 bases in between. For the CDR3, the DNA is TGTGCCAGTAGTATAGACGGGAGAGGGGGCACTGAAGCTTTCTTT. Amino acids: CASSIDGRGGTEAFF.

This chain joins TRBV7-9 and TRBJ2-7, with 8 bases matching TRBD1. There are 17 residues in the CDR3. From germline, CDR1 is SEHNR and CDR2 FQNEAQ (reference sequence). V lost 2 bases to trimming and J lost 2 bases; unmatched junction nucleotides: 11. CDR3 sequence reads: CASSLTGTGSLTYEQYF. The CDR3 DNA is TGTGCCAGCAGCTTAACTGGGACAGGCTCGCTTACCTACGAGCAGTACTTC. Full variable domain (remainder filled in from reference TRBV7-9 and TRBJ2-7): DTGVSQNPRHKITKRGQNVTFRCDPISEHNRLYWYRQTLGQGPEFLTYFQNEAQLEKSRLLSDRFSAERPKGSFSTLEIQRTEQGDSAMYLCASSLTGTGSLTYEQYFGPGTRLTVT.

The gene calls are TRBV6-5 and TRBJ1-1; possibly TRBD1 for D (5 bases). The V gene lost 5 bases and the J gene lost 1 base, with 8 bases spanning the gap. Germline V gene data show CDR1 as MNHEY and CDR2 as SVGAGI. The CDR3 consists of 13 residues. CDR3 DNA sequence: TGTGCCAGCAGTGGGGGGAGGAACACTGAAGCTTTCTTT. Translated, it gives CASSGGRNTEAFF.

This CDR3 is CSARLVNEQFF. CDR3 DNA: TGCAGTGCCCGGTTGGTCAATGAGCAGTTCTTC. V usage is TRBV20-1 and J usage is TRBJ2-1, with D uncertain. CDR3 size: 11 residues. Germline V lookup: CDR1 DFQATT, CDR2 SNEGSKA (reference sequence). The V end was cut by 6 bases, the J end by 6 bases, with 9 bases between.

The chain uses TRBV25-1 and TRBJ2-7, with 10 bases that match TRBD2. The ends lost 4 bases at V and 3 bases at J; junction bases unmatched: 12. CDR1 MGHDK and CDR2 SYGVNS come from the germline V gene. The CDR3 runs to 17 residues. CDR3 coding DNA: TGTGCCAGCAGTGGTCCGGTTCCGGAGCGGGGGGGCTACGAGCAGTACTTC. It encodes CASSGPVPERGGYEQYF.

This clone was seen a few times. V gene TRBV15 combines with J gene TRBJ2-3, with D possibly being TRBD2 (6 bases). Germline-derived CDR1 and CDR2 are LNHNV and YYDKDF (reference sequence). CDR3 length equals 15 residues. The V gene lost 1 base and the J gene lost 1 base, with 9 bases spanning the gap. The CDR3 is CATSRVGGGTDTQYF. In nucleotides, the CDR3 is TGTGCCACCAGCAGAGTCGGCGGGGGCACAGATACGCAGTATTTT. The full variable domain, in which reference TRBV15 and TRBJ2-3 provide the parts outside the CDR3, is DAMVIQNPRYQVTQFGKPVTLSCSQTLNHNVMYWYQQKSSQAPKLLFHYYDKDFNNEADTPDNFQSRRPNTSFCFLDIRSPGLGDTAMYLCATSRVGGGTDTQYFGPGTRLTVL.

The V call is TRBV2, the J call TRBJ2-7; D is possibly TRBD1 or TRBD2 (5 bases each). This CDR3 is built from 13 residues. Germline V gene sequence: CDR1 SNHLY, CDR2 FYNNEI. V was trimmed by 8 bases and J by 3 bases, leaving 14 bases between them. CDR3 in DNA: TGTGCCAGCGGGGACGGAGCGAGCTACGAGCAGTACTTC. Protein sequence: CASGDGASYEQYF.

The chain links TRBV9 to TRBJ1-2; no reliable D call. V shed 1 base and J shed 0 bases, with 7 bases lying between them. Germline CDR1 and CDR2: SGDLS and YYNGEE. CDR3 size: 14 residues. DNA of the CDR3: TGTGCCAGCAGCGTAACATTGGCTAACTATGGCTACACCTTC. Translated: CASSVTLANYGYTF.

This clone was seen a handful of times. The chain combines TRBV6-5 with TRBJ2-7, with D tentatively TRBD1 or TRBD2 (5 bases each). The length of the CDR3 is 13 residues. Looked up from germline, CDR1 is MNHEY and CDR2 is SVGAGI. V dropped 6 bases and J dropped 5 bases, with 14 bases sitting between them. The CDR3 protein is CASSPDRDDEQYF. CDR3 DNA: TGTGCCAGCAGCCCAGACCGGGACGACGAGCAGTACTTC.

The V gene is TRBV4-1, the J gene TRBJ2-5, with TRBD2 matching 8 bases. The CDR3 length is 18 residues. V shed 1 base, J shed 7 bases, and the junction held 17 bases outside the gene matches. Germline V gene data show CDR1 as MGHRA and CDR2 as YSYEKL. The CDR3 loop reads CASSQGGVQRGHFWTQYF. The CDR3 DNA reads TGCGCCAGCAGCCAAGGTGGGGTGCAGCGGGGGCACTTCTGGACCCAGTACTTC.